The present T cell receptor beta chain was sequenced within a study of cytomegalovirus exposure and HLA in healthy donors. Researchers ran the PCR with 60 Vbeta and 13 Jbeta primers. The repertoire was sequenced with immunoSEQ multiplex PCR; TCRdb's copy has only in-frame clones and lacks some. The top ten hold approximately 7.7% of the sample, which has 95,000 to 100,000 clones, around 77% seen once. This clone was counted a few times. The germline V gene has CDR1 MGHRA and CDR2 YSYEKL. The CDR3 length is 18 residues. The V gene lost 2 bases and the J gene lost 4 bases, with 18 bases spanning the gap.

This clonotype was obtained from a female donor in good health and CMV-seronegative. The chain has TRBV4-1 and TRBJ1-6, with a tentative D call TRBD1 (6 bases). Sequencing was carried out using PBMCs. CDR3 nucleotide sequence: TGCGCCAGCAGCCAAACCCCACTTCGACAGGCGTATAATTCACCCCTCCACTTT. Its protein product is CASSQTPLRQAYNSPLHF.